The 23 T cell receptor beta chains below were found in one sample sequenced in a study of breast tumors, draining lymph nodes, adjacent tissues. TCRdb redid the calling of the multiplex PCR reads with MiXCR, one entry per CDR3 protein. The sample comprises under 25,000 distinct CDR3 sequences, around 55% of which are singletons, and 14% rests with the top ten. The material sequenced was breast tumor tissue. The receptor source for this set is a female donor with breast cancer. Some clones in this sample may be carry-over from other donors' samples.

This clonotype is medium-sized by share. This rearrangement joins TRBV6-5 to TRBJ2-7, with 7 bases identical to TRBD2. The CDR3 has 17 residues. Germline values: CDR1 MNHEY, CDR2 SVGAGI. The trim removed 0 bases at V and 4 bases at J, leaving 12 bases unmatched. Written as DNA, the CDR3 is TGTGCCAGCAGTTACTCGATTGGTGGCGGGAGCTTGTACGAGCAGTACTTC. This encodes CASSYSIGGGSLYEQYF.

The DNA for the CDR3 is TGTGCCAGCAGTAGGGGGGGAGTAGAGGAGACCCAGTACTTC. Protein product: CASSRGGVEETQYF. The rearrangement uses TRBV6-5 and TRBJ2-5, with D possibly TRBD2 on 7 matching bases. Germline values: CDR1 MNHEY, CDR2 SVGAGI. CDR3 length: 14 residues. Trimming stripped 5 bases from V and 5 bases from J, with 15 bases between.

This clonotype was seen repeatedly, ten times or more. One end of the junction fails to match germline, which may point to a read error. The chain uses TRBV7-9 and TRBJ1-2, with D uncertain. CDR1 and CDR2 (germline): SEHNR, FQNEAQ (reference sequence). The length of the CDR3 is 15 residues. CDR3 DNA: TGTGCCAGCAGCTTAGAAACTGGAGACTACTATGGCTACCCCTTC. It specifies CASSLETGDYYGYPF.

This clonotype was found many times. The chain couples TRBV20-1 to TRBJ2-5; 14 positions agree with TRBD2. This CDR3 comprises 17 residues. V shed 6 bases, J shed 5 bases, and the junction held 14 bases outside the gene matches. Germline assignment: CDR1 DFQATT and CDR2 SNEGSKA (reference sequence). DNA for the CDR3: TGCAGTGCCGACGTAGGACTAGCGGGAGGTATAAGCGAGACCCAGTACTTC. Encoded protein: CSADVGLAGGISETQYF.

The CDR3 DNA is TGTGCCAGCAGCGTAGAATCGGGAGGACTACTCACAGATACGCAGTATTTT. This codes for CASSVESGGLLTDTQYF. The genes are TRBV9 and TRBJ2-3, with 7 positions matching TRBD2. With 0 bases clipped from V and 2 bases from J, the junction kept 9 bases outside the gene matches. Germline V gene sequence: CDR1 SGDLS, CDR2 YYNGEE. The CDR3 contains 17 residues.

This clonotype was seen at least ten times. The CDR3 nucleotides are TGTGCCAGCGGCCTTACTTCGAACACTGAAGCTTTCTTT. Its translation is CASGLTSNTEAFF. V is TRBV7-6 and J is TRBJ1-1; no clear D gene. This CDR3 comprises 13 residues. Per germline, CDR1 SGHVS and CDR2 FNYEAQ. The germline V and J ends were trimmed by 8 bases and 1 base, with 11 bases remaining between them.

In its sample, this clonotype was seen many times. The chain joins TRBV5-1 to TRBJ2-3; TRBD2 matches at 12 bases. There are 18 residues in the CDR3. Per the germline V gene, CDR1 is SGHRS and CDR2 is YFSETQ. V lost 0 bases to trimming and J lost 2 bases; unmatched junction nucleotides: 7. The CDR3 is CASSLGLAGGSHTDTQYF. The CDR3 DNA follows: TGCGCCAGCAGCTTGGGGCTAGCGGGGGGGTCTCACACAGATACGCAGTATTTT.

The chain recombines TRBV7-3 with TRBJ1-2, with D possibly TRBD1 on 6 matching bases. Per the germline V gene, CDR1 is SGHTA and CDR2 is FQGTGA. The CDR3 is 15 residues long. The V end was cut by 5 bases, the J end by 4 bases, with 17 bases between. In DNA, the CDR3 is TGTGCCAGCAGCCCCAGCCTGGACAGCCTCTATGGCTACACCTTC. Its translation: CASSPSLDSLYGYTF.

The sample holds many counts of this clonotype. V and J are TRBV10-3 and TRBJ1-1, with 12 bases identical to TRBD1. V trimming: 8 bases; J trimming: 3 bases; junction bases outside the gene matches: 10. Germline V CDR1 and CDR2: ENHRY, SYGVKD. This CDR3 region has 16 residues. The CDR3 DNA sequence: TGTGCCATCGCGCCCCGGGACAGGGGGCAGCACACTGAAGCTTTCTTT. This sequence encodes CAIAPRDRGQHTEAFF.

This clonotype was seen repeatedly, ten times or more. Compared with germline, one end of the junction differs, possibly owing to a read error. The chain carries TRBV7-7 and TRBJ2-1; D unclear. The CDR3 totals 13 residues. Germline CDR1 SSHAT, CDR2 FNYEAQ (reference sequence). The DNA of the CDR3 is TGTGCTAGCAGCCGAGCCCTTGGCTATGAGCAGTTCTTC. This translates into CASSRALGYEQFF.

Relative to its sample, this clonotype is medium-sized. V and J are TRBV6-2 or TRBV6-3 and TRBJ1-4; tentative D call: TRBD1 (5 bases). CDR1 and CDR2 (germline): MNHEY, SVGEGT. Trimming left V 2 bases short and J 6 bases short, with 7 bases between. CDR3 size: 13 residues. The DNA of the CDR3 is TGTGCCAGCAGTTACGGAGGGGATGAAAAACTGTTTTTT. Its translation: CASSYGGDEKLFF.

About this clonotype itself: Since the CDR3 does not end with the conserved phenylalanine or tryptophan, this likely comes from a read error. Because the CDR3's place on the DNA is in doubt, the DNA is left out and the CDR3 is given as listed by TCRdb. The chain has TRBV9 and TRBJ1-3. The CDR3 spans 15 residues, counting both ends. Germline V CDR1 and CDR2: SGDLS, YYNGEE. The CDR3 reads CASSLAGASGNTTYY.

The V and J genes are TRBV7-2 and TRBJ1-5; D unresolved. This CDR3 is built from 11 residues. Germline CDR1 reads SGHTA; CDR2 reads FQGNSA. Trimming took 8 bases from V and 3 from J, leaving 5 bases between them. The CDR3 sequence is CASGLNQPQHF. The CDR3 coding sequence is TGTGCCAGCGGGCTCAATCAGCCCCAGCATTTT. Combining the CDR3 with reference TRBV7-2 and TRBJ1-5 gives the whole variable domain GAGVSQSPSNKVTEKGKDVELRCDPISGHTALYWYRQSLGQGLEFLIYFQGNSAPDKSGLPSDRFSAERTGGSVSTLTIQRTQQEDSAVYLCASGLNQPQHFGDGTRLSIL.

In nucleotides, the CDR3 is TGCGCCAGCAGCTTGGATGTTAGCGGGAGGAATGAGCAGTTCTTC. It specifies CASSLDVSGRNEQFF. This chain joins TRBV5-1 and TRBJ2-1; 10 positions match TRBD2. After removal of 0 bases from V and 7 bases from J, the junction contained 4 bases not matched to a gene. Germline V gene data show CDR1 as SGHRS and CDR2 as YFSETQ. The CDR3 length is 15 residues. Full variable domain (remainder filled in from reference TRBV5-1 and TRBJ2-1): KAGVTQTPRYLIKTRGQQVTLSCSPISGHRSVSWYQQTPGQGLQFLFEYFSETQRNKGNFPGRFSGRQFSNSRSEMNVSTLELGDSALYLCASSLDVSGRNEQFFGPGTRLTVL.

Points on this clonotype: No conserved phenylalanine or tryptophan is present at the end of the CDR3, so a read error is the likely explanation. V gene TRBV5-4 combines with J gene TRBJ2-1; 9 nucleotides line up with TRBD2. After removal of 4 bases from V and 8 bases from J, the junction contained 4 bases not matched to a gene. Germline CDR1 and CDR2: SGHNT and YYREEE (reference sequence). The CDR3 is 13 residues long. The CDR3 sequence is CASSLSGRDEQFL. The CDR3 DNA sequence: TGTGCCAGCAGCCTTAGCGGGAGAGATGAGCAGTTCTTG.

This clonotype was seen repeatedly, ten times or more. This may be a read error, as it is one base from a much larger clone. CDR3 in amino acids: CASSQKYNEQFF. The CDR3 nucleotides are TGTGCCAGCAGTCAGAAATACAATGAGCAGTTCTTC. The chain couples TRBV6-1 to TRBJ2-1, with D uncertain. Germline-derived CDR1 and CDR2 are MNHNS and SASEGT. The CDR3 is 12 amino acids. V was clipped by 5 bases and J by 4 bases, with 6 bases between them.

This clonotype was seen at least ten times. The rearrangement links TRBV27 to TRBJ2-1; 14 positions match TRBD2. Trimming removed 4 bases from V and 7 bases from J; junction bases left unmatched: 6. The CDR3 sequence is 16 residues long. Germline CDR1 MNHEY, CDR2 SMNVEV (reference sequence). The CDR3 sequence is CASSSRLAGGVNEQFF. CDR3 in DNA: TGTGCCAGCAGTTCAAGACTAGCGGGAGGGGTAAATGAGCAGTTCTTC.

The chain is built from TRBV2 and TRBJ2-5; 10 positions agree with TRBD2. V lost 3 bases, J lost 5 bases, and 6 bases stayed unmatched. The germline V gene encodes CDR1 SNHLY and CDR2 FYNNEI. The CDR3 extends over 15 amino acids. The CDR3 reads CASSELAGGSETQYF. Written as DNA, the CDR3 is TGTGCCAGCAGTGAGTTAGCGGGGGGATCGGAGACCCAGTACTTC.

DNA of the CDR3: TGTGCCAGCAGCCACCCCAACAATGAGCAGTTCTTC. It translates to CASSHPNNEQFF. The genes are TRBV11-2 and TRBJ2-1; D is unresolved. Per the germline V gene, CDR1 is SGHAT and CDR2 is FQNNGV. There are 12 residues in the CDR3. V lost 5 bases and J lost 5, with 7 bases in between.

The chain is built from TRBV6-5 and TRBJ2-2, with D possibly matching TRBD2 (5 bases). V lost 6 bases and J lost 5, with 13 bases in between. Per germline, CDR1 MNHEY and CDR2 SVGAGI. CDR3 length: 14 amino acids. In nucleotides, the CDR3 is TGTGCCAGCAGCGACTCACGGAGGACCGGGGAGCTGTTTTTT. It specifies CASSDSRRTGELFF.

This clonotype was seen only once. The chain is built from TRBV29-1 and TRBJ1-2; 9 bases are a match to TRBD1. This CDR3 spans 15 amino acids. In germline, CDR1 is SQVTM, CDR2 ANQGSEA. The junction had 5 bases not matched to a gene; V was cut back by 1 base and J by 2 bases. In nucleotides, the CDR3 is TGCAGCGTTGAAGCGGCGGACAGGGGCAACTATGGCTACACCTTC. This gives the protein CSVEAADRGNYGYTF.

This clonotype was counted at least ten times. The chain has TRBV9 and TRBJ1-3, with D hard to call. The V end was cut by 4 bases, the J end by 1 base, with 12 bases between. The CDR3 has 15 residues. Per germline, CDR1 SGDLS and CDR2 YYNGEE. The DNA of the CDR3 is TGTGCCAGCAGCCTAGCAGGAGCTTCTGGAAACACCATATATTTT. Translation: CASSLAGASGNTIYF.

The gene calls are TRBV29-1 and TRBJ1-2; D gene unclear. V dropped 4 bases and J dropped 4 bases, with 16 bases sitting between them. The CDR3 sequence is 14 residues long. Germline V gene lookup returns CDR1 SQVTM and CDR2 ANQGSEA. CDR3 amino acids: CSVGTSPSGYGYTF. CDR3 bases: TGCAGCGTTGGGACTTCTCCTTCGGGCTATGGCTACACCTTC.